Shown below are 21 T cell receptor beta chains from a single sample sequenced in a study of shared clonotypes between healthy human individuals (dated by TCRdb to about 2020). Library method: the immunoSEQ multiplex PCR assay. In TCRdb, the immuneACCESS table is reduced to in-frame sequences with V and J assigned. These tables do not hold every clone; where another copy was compared, an unresolved V gene accounts for under half, and the others remain unexplained. The sample records roughly 500,000 clones, around 85% of which are singletons. Approximately 12% of the sample rests with the top ten. Specimen: PBMCs. The receptors were sampled from a woman between 40 and 50 years old in good health. Some clones in this sample may be carry-over from other donors' samples.

The rearrangement links TRBV5-4 to TRBJ2-5; TRBD2 is a possible D gene (6 bases). From germline, CDR1 is SGHNT and CDR2 YYREEE (reference sequence). This CDR3 has 15 residues. The germline V and J ends were trimmed by 5 bases and 4 bases, with 18 bases remaining between them. In nucleotides, the CDR3 is TGTGCCAGCAGTCTGGGAGGCGTTGGGGGAGAGACCCAGTACTTC. Translation gives CASSLGGVGGETQYF.

V gene TRBV7-6 combines with J gene TRBJ2-7; 7 nucleotides line up with TRBD2. Per the germline V gene, CDR1 is SGHVS and CDR2 is FNYEAQ. The CDR3 has 16 amino acids. V gave up 1 base and J gave up 1 base; unmatched junction bases: 7. In nucleotides, the CDR3 is TGTGCCAGCAGCTTAGGTCCCCGCGGGAGATCCTACGAGCAGTACTTC. Protein: CASSLGPRGRSYEQYF.

V is TRBV5-4 and J is TRBJ1-4, with D maybe TRBD1 (6 bases). This CDR3 contains 16 residues. Trimming took off 0 bases at V and 5 bases at J, with 14 bases between the two ends. Germline CDR1 SGHNT, CDR2 YYREEE (reference sequence). The DNA for the CDR3 is TGTGCCAGCAGCTTGGGGTCGAGGGGGGAGAATGAAAAACTGTTTTTT. Amino acid sequence: CASSLGSRGENEKLFF.

Here the CDR3 DNA reads TGTGCCAGCAGCTCCTTCGGGGTAGGAAGCTACGAGCAGTACTTC. Translated: CASSSFGVGSYEQYF. The V gene is TRBV27, the J gene TRBJ2-7; TRBD2 might be the D (5 bases). CDR1 is MNHEY and CDR2 is SMNVEV in the germline V gene (reference sequence). The V gene lost 6 bases and the J gene lost 3 bases, with 18 bases spanning the gap. This CDR3 comprises 15 residues.

This clone was observed a few times. A read error is likely here: a far larger clone is one base away. The V gene is TRBV11-3, the J gene TRBJ2-4, with TRBD2 identical over 10 bases. Germline-derived CDR1 and CDR2 are SGHNT and YENEEA. The V and J ends lost 5 bases and 1 base, in that order; junction bases with no gene match: 5. The CDR3 runs 16 residues. The CDR3 reads CASSPGLADAKNIQYF. CDR3 bases: TGTGCCAGCAGCCCAGGACTAGCGGATGCCAAAAACATTCAGTACTTC.

This sequence joins TRBV11-2 and TRBJ2-7; TRBD2 aligns across 10 bases. Germline loops: CDR1 SGHAT, CDR2 FQNNGV. This CDR3 has 17 residues. Trimming took 0 bases from V and 5 from J; bases not matched to a gene: 10. CDR3 sequence (DNA): TGTGCCAGCAGCTTAGATCGGCGCCTAGCGGGAGTCCACGAGCAGTACTTC. This codes for CASSLDRRLAGVHEQYF.

The rearrangement joins TRBV25-1 to TRBJ2-3; the D gene is possibly TRBD1 (6 bases). The CDR3 length is 13 residues. Germline loops: CDR1 MGHDK, CDR2 SYGVNS. V gave up 7 bases and J gave up 8 bases, with 16 bases separating them. CDR3 nucleotides: TGTGCCAGCACTGGACAGCCGCAGGGTACGCAGTATTTT. Its protein product is CASTGQPQGTQYF.

This clone has more than one count but fewer than ten. V usage is TRBV28 and J usage is TRBJ1-5; D is unclear. The CDR3 consists of 15 residues. Germline loops: CDR1 MDHEN, CDR2 SYDVKM. The V end lost 6 bases, the J end lost 0 bases, and 12 bases lay between the germline ends. The CDR3 protein is CASSKEAYSNQPQHF. The CDR3 DNA sequence: TGTGCCAGCAGCAAAGAGGCTTATAGCAATCAGCCCCAGCATTTT.

The chain combines TRBV6-5 with TRBJ2-1; TRBD2 matches at 8 bases. Germline values: CDR1 MNHEY, CDR2 SVGAGI. After removal of 5 bases from V and 9 bases from J, the junction contained 9 bases not matched to a gene. The CDR3 extends over 14 amino acids. The CDR3 region has the DNA TGTGCCAGCAGTCGAAGCGGGAGTAGGGCTGAGCAGTTCTTC. Protein: CASSRSGSRAEQFF.

The sample holds one count of this clone. This chain links TRBV28 with TRBJ1-4; a possible D gene is TRBD1 (5 bases). V was trimmed by 4 bases and J by 7 bases, leaving 16 bases between them. CDR3 size: 15 residues. Germline V gives CDR1 MDHEN, CDR2 SYDVKM. In nucleotides, the CDR3 is TGTGCCAGCAGTTCGAAGCCGGGACTGGGTGAAAAACTGTTTTTT. Its translation: CASSSKPGLGEKLFF.

This clone was observed a handful of times. A far larger clone is a single base away, which makes a read error likely. CDR3 nucleotides: TGTGCCAGCAGCGACAGGGAGAACACTGAAGCTTTCTTT. Its protein product is CASSDRENTEAFF. This rearrangement joins TRBV6-6 to TRBJ1-1; 7 bases map to TRBD1. The trim removed 6 bases at V and 1 base at J, leaving 2 bases unmatched. The CDR3 sequence is 13 residues long. Germline CDR1 is MNHNY and CDR2 is SVGAGI (reference sequence).

The chain is built from TRBV5-1 and TRBJ2-1; a possible D gene is TRBD2 (5 bases). Germline CDR1 reads SGHRS; CDR2 reads YFSETQ. CDR3 length: 17 residues. V was trimmed by 1 base and J by 3 bases, leaving 17 bases between them. CDR3 nucleotides: TGCGCCAGCAGCTTGAGTATGAGGGCCCCAATCTACAATGAGCAGTTCTTC. Its protein product is CASSLSMRAPIYNEQFF.

V and J are TRBV9 and TRBJ1-4, with D unresolved. The CDR3 spans 17 residues. The V and J ends lost 0 bases and 0 bases respectively, with 12 bases between them. Per germline, CDR1 SGDLS and CDR2 YYNGEE. The CDR3 DNA is TGTGCCAGCAGCGTAGGAGGACGGATTGCAACTAATGAAAAACTGTTTTTT. As protein: CASSVGGRIATNEKLFF.

The chain carries TRBV7-8 and TRBJ2-7; 7 bases line up with TRBD1. With 1 base clipped from V and 6 bases from J, the junction kept 9 bases outside the gene matches. Per germline, CDR1 SGHVS and CDR2 FQNEAQ. The length of the CDR3 is 15 residues. The CDR3 sequence: CASSLVDRPGLEQYF. The CDR3 DNA reads TGTGCCAGCAGCTTAGTGGACAGGCCGGGGCTCGAGCAGTACTTC.

This rearrangement joins TRBV10-3 to TRBJ1-3; D ambiguous. V was clipped by 5 bases and J by 0 bases, with 8 bases between them. Per the germline V gene, CDR1 is ENHRY and CDR2 is SYGVKD. This CDR3 has 14 residues. CDR3 bases: TGTGCCATCAGTCCTCAGGCCTCTGGAAACACCATATATTTT. Protein: CAISPQASGNTIYF.

The chain links TRBV7-6 to TRBJ1-1; D possibly corresponds to TRBD1 (6 bases). CDR1 and CDR2 from the germline V gene are SGHVS and FNYEAQ. CDR3 size: 15 residues. Between the trimmed V and J ends, which lost 3 bases and 3 bases, there was a span of 14 bases. CDR3 region: CASSFPGVVDTEAFF. The CDR3 region has the DNA TGTGCCAGCAGCTTCCCAGGGGTTGTGGACACTGAAGCTTTCTTT. The whole variable domain, remainder taken from reference TRBV7-6 and TRBJ1-1, is GAGVSQSPRYKVTKRGQDVALRCDPISGHVSLYWYRQALGQGPEFLTYFNYEAQQDKSGLPNDRFSAERPEGSISTLTIQRTEQRDSAMYRCASSFPGVVDTEAFFGQGTRLTVV.

V and J are TRBV18 and TRBJ1-2; a possible D gene is TRBD1 (6 bases). The length of the CDR3 is 13 residues. Trimming removed 3 bases at V and 9 bases at J, with 14 bases between. Germline loops: CDR1 KGHSH, CDR2 LQKENI. The DNA for the CDR3 is TGTGCCAGCTCACCCGGACAGCCTCGGAGCTACACCTTC. Amino acid sequence: CASSPGQPRSYTF.

This clone appeared a few times. The chain combines TRBV2 with TRBJ2-7; tentative D call: TRBD2 (5 bases). Germline V gene data show CDR1 as SNHLY and CDR2 as FYNNEI. The CDR3 extends over 14 amino acids. V was shortened by 7 bases and J by 2 bases, with 15 bases between the two germline ends. CDR3 bases: TGTGCCAGCATCGGGGAGTGGGGAGCCTACGAGCAGTACTTC. As protein: CASIGEWGAYEQYF.

This clone was seen a handful of times. The chain uses TRBV19 and TRBJ1-1; 8 bases fit TRBD1. Trimming cost V 7 bases and J 6 bases; bases outside gene matches: 10. Germline lookup yields CDR1 LNHDA and CDR2 SQIVND (reference sequence). There are 14 residues in the CDR3. In DNA, the CDR3 is TGTGCCAGTAACCCGACAGGGGCAGTGGCTGAAGCTTTCTTT. Its translation: CASNPTGAVAEAFF.

The chain combines TRBV7-3 with TRBJ2-5; TRBD2 might be the D (6 bases). The germline CDR1 and CDR2 sequences are SGHTA and FQGTGA. The V end lost 5 bases, the J end lost 9 bases, and 19 bases lay between the germline ends. The length of the CDR3 is 14 residues. The CDR3 DNA sequence: TGTGCCAGCAGCCCGGGGGACGCTTTGGGGGCCCAGTACTTC. This codes for CASSPGDALGAQYF.

The rearrangement uses TRBV29-1 and TRBJ2-5; maybe TRBD1 (6 bases). The germline CDR1 and CDR2 sequences are SQVTM and ANQGSEA. V lost 4 bases and J 4 bases, leaving 13 bases between the germline ends. This CDR3 has 13 amino acids. The CDR3 protein is CSVVGALGETQYF. The CDR3 DNA reads as TGCAGCGTTGTGGGGGCACTCGGAGAGACCCAGTACTTC.